This is a list of T cell receptor beta chains from one sample in a study of blood T cell repertoires in COVID-19. Assay used: immunoSEQ multiplex PCR; TCRdb lists only in-frame clones, some missing. The sample yields 80,000 to 100,000 clones, 74% seen once. The sample consisted of peripheral blood. The receptors were gathered from a man aged 70 or older with COVID-19, enrolled during active disease. CDR3s include the opening cysteine and the closing phenylalanine or tryptophan. A D gene is named only where the DNA matches it firmly. Clone size, where shown, is once, few, many, or a class for clones that have expanded.

V	J	size	D	DNA	CDR3
TRBV11-2	TRBJ2-1	NA	NA	TGTGCCACCCGACAGGAATCGCCCTACAATGAGCAGTTCTTC	CATRQESPYNEQFF
TRBV11-3	TRBJ2-5	NA	NA	TGTGCCAGCAGCTTCAACCAAGAGACCCAGTACTTC	CASSFNQETQYF
TRBV7-6	TRBJ2-7	few	TRBD2	TGTGCCAGCAGCGATACTCTATTGCTCTCGAGCGGGAGGGGGACCTACGAGCAGTACTTC	CASSDTLLLSSGRGTYEQYF
TRBV28	TRBJ2-3	few	TRBD2	TGTGCCAGCAGCCACCGGGGGGGCCGCACAGATACGCAGTATTTT	CASSHRGGRTDTQYF
TRBV10-1	TRBJ2-3	NA	NA	TGCGCCAGCAGTGAGGCGTACAAGGGGAATACGCAGTATTTT	CASSEAYKGNTQYF
TRBV15	TRBJ1-4	NA	TRBD1	TGTGCCACCAGCAGAGATGGAGGGACAGATGAAAAACTGTTTTTT	CATSRDGGTDEKLFF
TRBV6-6	TRBJ2-1	NA	TRBD2	TGTGCCAGCAGTAACGGACTAGCGGGAGTGAATGAGCAGTTCTTC	CASSNGLAGVNEQFF
TRBV9	TRBJ2-1	few	TRBD1	TGTGCCAGCAGCGTAGCAGGGGGTTGGAATGAGCAGTTCTTC	CASSVAGGWNEQFF
TRBV21-1	TRBJ1-1	NA	NA	TGTGCCAGCAGCAAAAGGTACAGGGGAGTGATGAACACTGAAGCTTTCTTT	CASSKRYRGVMNTEAFF
TRBV20-1	TRBJ1-2	NA	NA	TGCAGTGCTAGTTCCGTGTCGGCCAGGCCTAACTATGGCTACACCTTC	CSASSVSARPNYGYTF
TRBV11-2	TRBJ1-1	once	NA	TGTGCCAGCAGCTTCTCGCACCGGGGTTGGGAGGCGAACACTGAAGCTTTCTTT	CASSFSHRGWEANTEAFF
TRBV6-5	TRBJ1-4	NA	TRBD1	TGTGCCACCCGATTGGACAGGCTTAATGAAAAACTGTTTTTT	CATRLDRLNEKLFF
TRBV2	TRBJ2-2	NA	TRBD2	TGTGCCAGCAGTGAAGTGGGACTAGCGGCGAACACCGGGGAGCTGTTTTTT	CASSEVGLAANTGELFF
TRBV28	TRBJ1-5	NA	TRBD1	TGTGCCAGCAGTTCGGGACAGGAGAATGGACAGCCCCAGCATTTT	CASSSGQENGQPQHF
TRBV7-2	TRBJ1-5	once	TRBD1	TGTGCCAGCAGTAGGACAGGGTTACAGCCCCAGCATTTT	CASSRTGLQPQHF
TRBV5-4	TRBJ1-2	NA	TRBD1	TGTGCCAGCAGCGGACAGGGAAACTATGGCTACACCTTC	CASSGQGNYGYTF
TRBV19	TRBJ1-1	NA	NA	TGTGCCAGTAGTATATCGCACATTAACACTGAAGCTTTCTTT	CASSISHINTEAFF
TRBV19	TRBJ2-7	once	TRBD2	TGTGCCAGTAGTATCGGAGCGGGAGGGGGGAACGAGCAGTACTTC	CASSIGAGGGNEQYF
TRBV20-1	TRBJ2-7	NA	NA	TGCAGTGCTAGTATTGCGGGTGGGTACGAGCAGTACTTC	CSASIAGGYEQYF
TRBV4-3	TRBJ2-1	NA	TRBD2	TGCGCCAGCAGCCAAGGCGGGGGAGACTTGCACAATGAGCAGTTCTTC	CASSQGGGDLHNEQFF
TRBV9	TRBJ2-4	NA	TRBD1	TGTGCCAGCAGCGTGATGGGACAGCAAAACATTCAGTACTTC	CASSVMGQQNIQYF
TRBV3-1/TRBV3-2	TRBJ2-2	NA	TRBD2	TGTGCCAGCAGCCTTGGACTAGCGGGAGAGGGCGGGGAGCTGTTTTTT	CASSLGLAGEGGELFF
TRBV19	TRBJ1-2	NA	NA	TGTGCCAGTAGTATATCGAGGGCGGGGAACTATGGCTACACCTTC	CASSISRAGNYGYTF